A selection of T cell receptor beta chains follows, all from one sample in a study of T cell repertoires in cytomegalovirus infection. TCRdb recomputed calls from the reads with MiXCR, one row per CDR3 protein. The table shows about 330,000 distinct CDR3 sequences, with roughly 34% occurring only once. These receptors' targets are unknown. The sequences come from cultured PBMCs, collected from culture after CMV antigen stimulation. These receptors originate from a human donor in good health (CMV status not recorded). Some clones in this sample may be carry-over from other donors' samples. The CDR3 runs from the conserved cysteine through the conserved F or W. D genes are given only for firm matches. Rows may omit the clone size; those that give it use once, few, many or a size class.

d_call j_call clone_size v_call cdr3_nt cdr3_aa
NA TRBJ2-1 NA TRBV7-7 TGTGCCAGCAGCTCCGGACTGGGTGGAGGGGATGAGCAGTTCTTC CASSSGLGGGDEQFF
NA TRBJ2-7 few TRBV4-3 TGCGCCAGCAGCCAGTTCTTGGCCCTCCTAAAGACAGATACCTACGAGCAGTACTTC CASSQFLALLKTDTYEQYF
NA TRBJ1-5 few TRBV28 TGTGCCAGCAGCCATTGGGGGACCCAGCATTTT CASSHWGTQHF
NA TRBJ2-5 NA TRBV11-3 TGTGCCAGCAGCTTTAAAGACTCATCCGGGACCCAGTACTTC CASSFKDSSGTQYF
NA TRBJ2-5 few TRBV3-1 TGTGCCAGCAGCCAAGTTTTCGGTGGAGAGACCCAGTACTTC CASSQVFGGETQYF
NA TRBJ2-5 NA TRBV24-1 TGTGCCACCAAGCCAACAGCTCCTGAGGAGACCCAGTACTTC CATKPTAPEETQYF
NA TRBJ1-3 NA TRBV11-3 TGTGCCAGCGGGGTCCTAGGGACTGGAAACACCATATATTTT CASGVLGTGNTIYF
NA TRBJ1-5 few TRBV7-9 TGTGCCAGCAGCTTAAGTAGTCAGGGAGGCAATCAGCCCCAGCATTTT CASSLSSQGGNQPQHF
NA TRBJ2-1 NA TRBV27 TGTGCCAGCAGTTTGGGCAAATACCCGTCCAATGAGCAGTTCTTC CASSLGKYPSNEQFF
TRBD2 TRBJ2-7 few TRBV5-1 TGCGCCAGCAGATCGACTAGCGGGAGCTCCTACGAGCAGTACTTC CASRSTSGSSYEQYF
TRBD1 TRBJ2-5 NA TRBV28 TGTGCCAGCGAACAGGGGGCATGGGAGACCCAGTACTTC CASEQGAWETQYF
TRBD1 TRBJ2-1 NA TRBV4-1 TGCGCCAGCAGCCAAGTCCCGGGACAGGGAGTTAATGAGCAGTTCTTC CASSQVPGQGVNEQFF
TRBD1 TRBJ2-3 few TRBV19 TGTGCCAGTAGCGACAGGGGGAGCACAGATACGCAGTATTTT CASSDRGSTDTQYF
NA TRBJ2-4 few TRBV12-3/TRBV12-4 TGTGCCAGCAGTTTAGATGGCATTCAGTACTTC CASSLDGIQYF
TRBD2 TRBJ2-1 NA TRBV7-6 TGTGCCAGCAGCTTACCGAGCGGGAGCTACAATGAGCAGTTCTTC CASSLPSGSYNEQFF
NA TRBJ2-3 few TRBV7-2 TGTGCCAGCAGCTTAATCCGTGGCGGCAGCACAGATACGCAGTATTTT CASSLIRGGSTDTQYF
TRBD2 TRBJ2-1 NA TRBV11-3 TGTGCCAGTATAGCGGGAGCGCCCTACAATGAGCAGTTCTTC CASIAGAPYNEQFF
NA TRBJ2-1 NA TRBV19 TGTGCCAGTAGTATTGGAGGGGTTGACTACAATGAGCAGTTCTTC CASSIGGVDYNEQFF
TRBD2 TRBJ2-3 NA TRBV27 TGTGCCAGCAGTTCGGGGGGGGTTTTGACAGATACGCAGTATTTT CASSSGGVLTDTQYF
NA TRBJ2-5 NA TRBV19 TGTGCCAGTAGTATAGCACAGCAAGAGACCCAGTACTTC CASSIAQQETQYF
NA TRBJ2-3 NA TRBV6-6 TGTGCCAGCACAGTAGGGAGGAGGAGCACAGATACGCAGTATTTT CASTVGRRSTDTQYF
NA TRBJ2-4 NA TRBV7-2 TGTGCCAGCAGCCTCAGTGGCACACTAGCCAAAAACATTCAGTACTTC CASSLSGTLAKNIQYF
NA TRBJ1-2 NA TRBV4-1 TGCGCCAGCAGCCGAACTGGGAACGACCGTTTTAACTATGGCTACACCTTC CASSRTGNDRFNYGYTF
NA TRBJ2-1 NA TRBV7-2 TGTGCCAGCAGCCATATCGGAAATGAGCAGTTCTTC CASSHIGNEQFF
NA TRBJ2-1 NA TRBV9 TGTGCCAGCAGTCAAAGTAGGTGGGGATACAATGAGCAGTTCTTC CASSQSRWGYNEQFF
NA TRBJ2-2 NA TRBV20-1 TGCAGTGCTTACGACATTACTAGCACCGGGGAGCTGTTTTTT CSAYDITSTGELFF
TRBD2 TRBJ2-3 few TRBV6-2/TRBV6-3 TGTGCCAGCAGACCTAGCGGGAGAACAGATACGCAGTATTTT CASRPSGRTDTQYF
TRBD1 TRBJ1-1 once TRBV7-2 TGTGCCAGCAGCTTAGGGCCGGACTGGAGGGGGCAGGGGCGTTTGAGGTGGAACACTGAAGCTTTCTTT CASSLGPDWRGQGRLRWNTEAFF
NA TRBJ2-3 NA TRBV11-3 TGTGCCAGCAGCCCTAGACTATCTCCCTACACAGATACGCAGTATTTT CASSPRLSPYTDTQYF
NA TRBJ1-1 NA TRBV15 TGTGCCACCAGCAGAGATCGGAACACTGAAGCTTTCTTT CATSRDRNTEAFF
NA TRBJ1-1 NA TRBV12-3/TRBV12-4 TGTGCCAGCGGTCCCCGGGGTCCGAACACTGAAGCTTTCTTT CASGPRGPNTEAFF
TRBD2 TRBJ2-6 many TRBV7-2 TGTGCCAGCAGCACGCGGACTAGCGGGACGGCTGGGGCCAACGTCCTGACTTTC CASSTRTSGTAGANVLTF
NA TRBJ1-5 few TRBV4-2 TGTGCCAGCAGCCAAGTTCACACGGATAGCAATCAGCCCCAGCATTTT CASSQVHTDSNQPQHF
NA TRBJ2-3 few TRBV7-2 TGTGCCAGCAGCTCCCGACAAGCAGATACGCAGTATTTT CASSSRQADTQYF
TRBD1 TRBJ1-2 few TRBV28 TGTGCCAGCAGAGAGGGACAGGGGGCCGGTGGCTACACCTTC CASREGQGAGGYTF
TRBD2 TRBJ2-2 NA TRBV12-3/TRBV12-4 TGTGCCAGCAGCTCCAGGAGCGGGAGCACCGGGGAGCTGTTTTTT CASSSRSGSTGELFF
TRBD1 TRBJ2-6 NA TRBV30 TGTGCCTGGAGCGGGGAACAGGGGGCGAACGGGGCCAACGTCCTGACTTTC CAWSGEQGANGANVLTF
TRBD1 TRBJ1-5 NA TRBV19 TGTGCCAGTGAGGACAGGAGCAATCAGCCCCAGCATTTT CASEDRSNQPQHF
NA TRBJ1-1 NA TRBV7-3 TGTGCCAGCAGCTTAAATCAGGCGACTGAAGCTTTCTTT CASSLNQATEAFF
NA TRBJ2-7 NA TRBV6-8 TGTGCCAGCAGCGACCAGGGGGGGGGCTACAAGTACTTC CASSDQGGGYKYF
NA TRBJ1-1 many TRBV7-9 TGTGCCAGCAGCCCTCATGGCGGGGGCGGTGTGACTGAAGCTTTCTTT CASSPHGGGGVTEAFF
TRBD2 TRBJ2-1 NA TRBV7-9 TGTGCCAGCAGCCCTGCTGGGGGGGGGAACAATGAGCAGTTCTTC CASSPAGGGNNEQFF
TRBD1 TRBJ2-5 few TRBV7-3 TGTGCCAGCAGACCCACAGGGGGCGGCCGAGAGACCCAGTACTTC CASRPTGGGRETQYF
NA TRBJ2-1 few TRBV7-2 TGTGCCAGCAGCTACCAGGGGTCCGACAATGAGCAGTTCTTC CASSYQGSDNEQFF
NA TRBJ1-1 few TRBV5-4 TGTGCCAGCAGCTTGGTCGGCACGAACACTGAAGCTTTCTTT CASSLVGTNTEAFF
TRBD2 TRBJ2-6 few TRBV27 TGTGCCAGCAGTTCACTAGCGGGAGGCACTGGGGCCAACGTCCTGACTTTC CASSSLAGGTGANVLTF
TRBD2 TRBJ2-1 few TRBV20-1 TGCAGTGCCCCACTAGCGGGGGACGGTGAGCAGTTCTTC CSAPLAGDGEQFF